This T cell receptor beta chain comes out of a study of identical twins' blood T cells. About this clonotype: Mismatch with germline at one junction end may stem from a read error.

The CDR3 consists of 15 residues. TCR cDNA libraries were made from RNA using a previously described, modified protocol. TCRdb used MiXCR to reprocess the 5' RACE reads, holding one entry per CDR3 protein. The table includes around 380,000 distinct CDR3 sequences, more than 25% detected once. The chain links TRBV12-3 or TRBV12-4 to TRBJ2-7; D uncertain. The clonotype was recovered from a woman between 18 and 50 years old in good health. Specimen: PBMCs. The CDR3 protein is CTSSVNSWIVDEQYF. The CDR3 DNA reads as TGTACCAGCAGTGTCAATAGCTGGATAGTCGACGAGCAGTACTTC.